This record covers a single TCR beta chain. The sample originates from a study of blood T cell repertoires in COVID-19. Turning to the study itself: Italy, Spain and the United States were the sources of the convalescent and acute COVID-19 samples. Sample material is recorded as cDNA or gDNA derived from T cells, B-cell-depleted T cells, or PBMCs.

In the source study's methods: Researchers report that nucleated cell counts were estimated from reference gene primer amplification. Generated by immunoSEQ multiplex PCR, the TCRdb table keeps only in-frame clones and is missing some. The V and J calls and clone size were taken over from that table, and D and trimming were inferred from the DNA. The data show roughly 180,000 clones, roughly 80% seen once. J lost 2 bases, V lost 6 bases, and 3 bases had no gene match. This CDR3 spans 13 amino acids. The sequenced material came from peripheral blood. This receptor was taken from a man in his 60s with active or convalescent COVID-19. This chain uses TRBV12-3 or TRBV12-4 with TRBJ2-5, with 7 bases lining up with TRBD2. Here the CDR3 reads CASRRGGQETQYF. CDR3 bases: TGTGCCAGCAGGCGGGGAGGGCAAGAGACCCAGTACTTC.